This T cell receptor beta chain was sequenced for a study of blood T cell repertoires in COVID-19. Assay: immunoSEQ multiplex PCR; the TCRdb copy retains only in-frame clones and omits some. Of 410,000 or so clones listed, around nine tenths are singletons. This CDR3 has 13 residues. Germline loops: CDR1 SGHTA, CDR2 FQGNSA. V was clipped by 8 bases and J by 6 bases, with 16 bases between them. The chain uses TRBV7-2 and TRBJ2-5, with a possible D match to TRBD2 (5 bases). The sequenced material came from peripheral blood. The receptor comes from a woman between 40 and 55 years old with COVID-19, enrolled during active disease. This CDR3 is CASSPDRRQTQYF. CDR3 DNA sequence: TGTGCCAGCTCACCGGACCGGAGGCAGACCCAGTACTTC.